This T cell receptor beta chain came from a study of CD8 T cells in Susac syndrome. Reverse transcription of 0.5 to 1 ug RNA was carried out with random hexamers. TCRdb recomputed calls from the immunoSEQ multiplex PCR reads with MiXCR, one row per CDR3 protein. The sample lists around 160,000 distinct CDR3 sequences, roughly 93% seen once, with over 0.11% in the top ten. V was shortened by 8 bases and J by 4 bases, with 17 bases between the two germline ends. The CDR3 totals 14 residues. CDR1 MNHNS and CDR2 SASEGT come from the germline V gene. The sequence was collected from a human donor in good health. Sequenced input: CD4+ T cells from PBMCs. This chain uses TRBV6-1 with TRBJ1-2, with a tentative D call TRBD1 (6 bases). Written as DNA, the CDR3 is TGTGCCAGCTCTGCCGGGGGCCTTATCTATGGCTACACCTTC. This sequence encodes CASSAGGLIYGYTF.